This T cell receptor (beta chain) is drawn from a study of blood T cells in healthy people across ages. Study information: About one barcoded beta molecule was captured per two T cells (by template switching).

Trimming took 3 bases from V and 2 from J; bases not matched to a gene: 13. The CDR3 is 17 residues long. Germline-derived CDR1 and CDR2 are GTSNPN and SVGIG (reference sequence). A word on this clonotype: Its antigen is unknown.

A second PCR, run for about 7 to 11 cycles, used a sample-barcoded 5' primer plus a J-beta primer mix. Via MiXCR, TCRdb re-called the 5' RACE reads, giving one row per CDR3 protein. The sample records approximately 770,000 distinct CDR3 sequences, about three fifths being singletons. Findings of the study overall: Per million T cells, TCR beta diversity dropped roughly linearly as age increased.

Every participating donor contributed roughly 10 milliliters of peripheral blood through a draw. The total RNA that was extracted per sample amounted to at least 5.5 micrograms. This clonotype was sampled from a man aged 30 to 45 in good health. Sequencing was done on a sample of blood. The chain carries TRBV30 and TRBJ2-5; 9 bases are a match to TRBD2. The CDR3 sequence: CAWSYTGTSFKQETQYF. The CDR3 DNA reads as TGTGCCTGGAGCTACACCGGGACTAGCTTCAAACAAGAGACCCAGTACTTC.